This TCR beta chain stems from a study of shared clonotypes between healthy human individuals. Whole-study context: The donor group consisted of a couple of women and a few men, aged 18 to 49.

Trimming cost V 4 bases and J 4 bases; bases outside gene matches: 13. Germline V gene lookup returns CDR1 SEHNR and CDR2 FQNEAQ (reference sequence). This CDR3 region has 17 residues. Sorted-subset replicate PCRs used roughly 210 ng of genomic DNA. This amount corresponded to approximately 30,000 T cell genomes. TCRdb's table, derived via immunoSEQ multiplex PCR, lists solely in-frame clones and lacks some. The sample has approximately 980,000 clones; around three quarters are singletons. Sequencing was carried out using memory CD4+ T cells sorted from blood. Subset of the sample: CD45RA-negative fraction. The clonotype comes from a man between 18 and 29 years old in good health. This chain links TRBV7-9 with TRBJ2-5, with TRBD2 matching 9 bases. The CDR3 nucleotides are TGTGCCAGCAGCTCTAGAGGGAGCGGGGGGCCGGGAGAGACCCAGTACTTC. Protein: CASSSRGSGGPGETQYF.